This T cell receptor beta chain was captured in a study of OX40 agonist ivuxolimab in advanced cancers. The wider study: Ivuxolimab, which is an agonistic anti-OX40 (CD134) antibody, was administered to the patients. Regarding the study as a whole: Still undetermined is the antigen specificity of the expanded peripheral T cells. The average count of expanded clones was higher among CD8+ T cells than among CD4+.

Prior autoimmune disease or systemic immunosuppression barred patients. Repertoires were generated with immunoSEQ multiplex PCR, while TCRdb's copy carries only in-frame clones and drops some. The sample shows roughly 49,000 clones, about 76% of them seen only once. The V end lost 2 bases, the J end lost 3 bases, and 7 bases lay between the germline ends. In germline, CDR1 is MDHEN, CDR2 SYDVKM. CDR3 length: 13 amino acids. Points on this clone: No antigen is known for it.

The sequence came from an adult with an advanced solid tumor such as melanoma, head and neck, liver or kidney cancer. The rearrangement joins TRBV28 to TRBJ1-2; perhaps TRBD1 as D (5 bases). The source material was CD4+ or CD8+ T cells sorted from blood, sampled in a trial of the OX40 agonist ivuxolimab. The CDR3: CASSLGGDYGYTF. CDR3 sequence (DNA): TGTGCCAGCAGTTTAGGGGGGGACTATGGCTACACCTTC.